This TCR beta chain was recovered during a study of blood T cell repertoires in COVID-19. Looking at the study overall: The United States, Italy and Spain supplied acute and convalescent COVID-19 samples. The cDNA or gDNA used as material had been derived from T cells, B-cell-depleted T cells, or PBMCs.

The CDR3 is made up of 15 amino acids. J lost 3 bases, V lost 1 base, and 2 bases had no gene match. Looked up from germline, CDR1 is SGHTA and CDR2 is FQGNSA. Sequencing was performed with immunoSEQ multiplex PCR; in TCRdb, only in-frame clones are kept and a portion is missing. This table holds about 82,000 clones, about 85% found once. The chain is built from TRBV7-2 and TRBJ2-1; 8 nucleotides line up with TRBD1. This clonotype originated in a man older than 75 with active or convalescent COVID-19. The specimen sequenced was peripheral blood. The CDR3 loop reads CASSLEGTGYNEQFF. CDR3 nucleotides: TGTGCCAGCAGCTTAGAAGGGACAGGCTACAATGAGCAGTTCTTC.